These T cell receptor beta chains were read from a single sample in a study of T cell responses to AZD1222 COVID-19 vaccine. The data were produced by immunoSEQ multiplex PCR, yet TCRdb's version contains in-frame clones alone and is incomplete. The table has approximately 120,000 clones, 70% to 90% seen once; the top ten hold about 4.6%. The specimen was peripheral blood, collected 28 days after the second AZD1222 dose. The receptors shown here come from an adult who received the AZD1222 COVID-19 vaccine. Both conserved end residues are part of each CDR3. A D gene is named only where the DNA matches it firmly. A row's size may be missing; if present it is once, few, many or a size class.

>TRBJ1-5|TRBV7-2|-|TRBD1
TGTGCCAGCAGCGCTTTCCACAGGGGCGCAAATCAGCCCCAGCATTTT
CASSAFHRGANQPQHF
>TRBJ1-2|TRBV23-1|-|-
TGCGCCAGCAGTCATCGGGGGAACAACTACTATGGCTACACCTTC
CASSHRGNNYYGYTF
>TRBJ2-1|TRBV28|-|-
TGTGCCAGCAGGAACGAACTTCTCGCGCCCGAGGACAATGAGCAGTTCTTC
CASRNELLAPEDNEQFF
>TRBJ2-1|TRBV5-4|once|TRBD2
TGTGCCAGCAGCTTAGGCGGGAGGAACTCCTACAATGAGCAGTTCTTC
CASSLGGRNSYNEQFF
>TRBJ1-1|TRBV19|few|-
TGTGCCAGTAGCCAAACAACTTCTGGGAACACTGAAGCTTTCTTT
CASSQTTSGNTEAFF
>TRBJ2-7|TRBV5-1|-|-
TGCGCCAGCAGCTTGTACAGAGGCTATTACGAGCAGTACTTC
CASSLYRGYYEQYF
>TRBJ2-3|TRBV5-4|-|-
TGTGCCAGCAGCCGCTCGGTCGATCGCACAGATACGCAGTATTTT
CASSRSVDRTDTQYF
>TRBJ1-4|TRBV30|-|-
TGTGCCTGGAGACTACCAGGGAGAGGTGAAAAACTGTTTTTT
CAWRLPGRGEKLFF
>TRBJ1-4|TRBV30|-|-
TGTGCCTGGAGTCTTGAGGGGCTCCTCAACGAAAAACTGTTTTTT
CAWSLEGLLNEKLFF
>TRBJ1-6|TRBV3-1/TRBV3-2|-|-
TGTGCCAGCAGCCATCGACCCAAAGGAAGCAATTCACCCCTCCACTTT
CASSHRPKGSNSPLHF
>TRBJ1-1|TRBV24-1|medium-sized|-
TGTGCCACCAGTGATTTAAAGGGGACCACGGCTGAAGCTTTCTTT
CATSDLKGTTAEAFF
>TRBJ1-2|TRBV11-2|once|-
TGTGCCAGCAGCTCGTCGTTAGGGACGTCGGGCTACACCTTC
CASSSSLGTSGYTF
>TRBJ2-4|TRBV5-1|once|-
TGCGCCAGCACATCCGGGATGGTCCGGGGCAGCATTCAGTACTTC
CASTSGMVRGSIQYF
>TRBJ1-1|TRBV19|-|-
TGTGTCATTCGGACTGAAGCTTTCTTT
CVIRTEAFF
>TRBJ2-4|TRBV7-2|-|-
TGTGCCAGCAGCACGACACTAGCCAAAAACATTCAGTACTTC
CASSTTLAKNIQYF
>TRBJ2-7|TRBV5-1|-|TRBD1
TGCGCCAGCAGCTTGGAGGGGGCGCGAAGCTACGAGCAGTACTTC
CASSLEGARSYEQYF
>TRBJ2-2|TRBV4-3|-|-
TGCGCCAGCAGCCAAGAAGGGGAAGCAAGGGACACCGGGGAGCTGTTTTTT
CASSQEGEARDTGELFF
>TRBJ1-6|TRBV21-1|-|-
TGTGCCAGCAGCAAGGATTGGAAGAGCTCCTATAATTCACCCCTCCACTTT
CASSKDWKSSYNSPLHF
>TRBJ1-5|TRBV5-1|-|-
TGCGCCAGCAGCTGGTTTACTAAGGCGGGGGGTGCCGGATGTAGCAATCAGCCCCAGCATTTT
CASSWFTKAGGAGCSNQPQHF
>TRBJ1-1|TRBV5-1|-|-
TGCGCCAGCAGCTTGGATCCGGGACACCGGAACACTGAAGCTTTCTTT
CASSLDPGHRNTEAFF
>TRBJ2-7|TRBV11-2|-|-
TGTGCCAGCAGCTCTCGGGTGGACCCCTACGAGCAGTACTTC
CASSSRVDPYEQYF
>TRBJ2-3|TRBV6-5|-|-
TGTGCCAGCAGATCCGCGGCAGATACGCAGTATTTT
CASRSAADTQYF
>TRBJ2-2|TRBV14|-|-
TGTGCCAACTCGAGCGTCGGGGAGCTGTTTTTT
CANSSVGELFF
>TRBJ1-1|TRBV19|-|-
TGTGCCAGTATGGGGTTAGACAGTGAAGCTTTCTTT
CASMGLDSEAFF
>TRBJ2-1|TRBV6-2/TRBV6-3|-|TRBD2
TGTGCCAGCAGTTACTCGTCCCGGACTAGCGGATACAATGAGCAGTTCTTC
CASSYSSRTSGYNEQFF
>TRBJ1-1|TRBV2|-|-
TGTGCCAGCACCGAAAGGGCGCAGAACACTGAAGCTTTCTTT
CASTERAQNTEAFF
>TRBJ1-5|TRBV7-9|-|TRBD1
TGTGCCAGCAGCCGATGGACAGGGGATAGACAGCCCCAGCATTTT
CASSRWTGDRQPQHF
>TRBJ2-2|TRBV30|-|TRBD1
TGTGCCTGGAGTGGGGGGACAGCCAACACCGGGGAGCTGTTTTTT
CAWSGGTANTGELFF
>TRBJ1-1|TRBV19|-|TRBD1
TGTGCCAGTAGTATGGACAGGGACTTTGAAGCTTTCTTT
CASSMDRDFEAFF
>TRBJ1-2|TRBV9|-|-
TGTGCCAGCTTCGGCCGAAACTATGGCTACACCTTC
CASFGRNYGYTF
>TRBJ1-6|TRBV6-5|-|-
TGTGCCAGCAGTTACTCCGGGGGGGATAATTCACCCCTCCACTTT
CASSYSGGDNSPLHF
>TRBJ2-2|TRBV5-4|once|-
TGTGCCAGCAGATCGAATGGGGGGACGAACACCGGGGAGCTGTTTTTT
CASRSNGGTNTGELFF
>TRBJ1-1|TRBV6-2/TRBV6-3|few|-
TGTGCCAGCAGTTTAGGGGTTTCCACTGAAGCTTTCTTT
CASSLGVSTEAFF
>TRBJ2-3|TRBV5-3|once|-
TGTGCCAGAAGCCCTGGACATTGCACAGATACGCAGTATTTT
CARSPGHCTDTQYF
>TRBJ2-5|TRBV29-1|-|-
TGCAGCCCCGCCGAGGCCAGGGGGACCCAGTACTTC
CSPAEARGTQYF
>TRBJ2-7|TRBV5-8|-|-
TGTGCCAGCAGCATAGTCGAGGGGCGCGAGCAGTACTTC
CASSIVEGREQYF
>TRBJ2-2|TRBV4-2|few|-
TGTGCCAGCAGCCAAGCGATCAGCGGGGACACAAGCACCGGGGAGCTGTTTTTT
CASSQAISGDTSTGELFF
>TRBJ2-6|TRBV5-1|-|TRBD1
TGCGCCAGCAGCTTCTCGACAGGGGGTCGCTCTGGGGCCAACGTCCTGACTTTC
CASSFSTGGRSGANVLTF
>TRBJ2-7|TRBV7-2|-|TRBD2
TGTGCCAGCAGCTTATCAGGAGCGGGGGGCTCCTACGAGCAGTACTTC
CASSLSGAGGSYEQYF
>TRBJ1-5|TRBV19|-|TRBD1
TGTGCCAGTAGCGCAGACAGGGTGGTTCAGCCCCAGCATTTT
CASSADRVVQPQHF
>TRBJ2-2|TRBV28|-|-
TGTGCCAGCGAACAGGGGAACACCGGGGAGCTGTTTTTT
CASEQGNTGELFF
>TRBJ2-1|TRBV6-6|-|-
TGTGCCAGCAGTTACTTAAAGAACTCCTACAATGAGCAGTTCTTC
CASSYLKNSYNEQFF
>TRBJ1-4|TRBV19|-|-
TGTGCCAGTAGTATAAGCCGTGGTGCTAATGAAAAACTGTTTTTT
CASSISRGANEKLFF
>TRBJ2-3|TRBV29-1|-|TRBD2
TGCAGCGTTGGACGAACTAGCGGGGGGATTACAGATACGCAGTATTTT
CSVGRTSGGITDTQYF
>TRBJ1-6|TRBV5-1|-|-
TGCGCCAGCAGCCATGGGGCGAGAGATAATTCACCCCTCCACTTT
CASSHGARDNSPLHF
>TRBJ1-1|TRBV6-6|-|-
TGTGCCAGCAGTGATTCGGGACAAATGAACACTGAAGCTTTCTTT
CASSDSGQMNTEAFF
>TRBJ2-5|TRBV4-3|-|TRBD2
TGCGCCAGCAGCCAAGATGGAAGGTCCCCGGGACTAGCGGAAGAGACCCAGTACTTC
CASSQDGRSPGLAEETQYF
>TRBJ1-1|TRBV29-1|-|-
TGCAGCGGGGGGTCGGGGAACACTGAAGCTTTCTTT
CSGGSGNTEAFF
>TRBJ1-4|TRBV7-2|-|-
TGTGCCAGCAGGCCCGACCGGGGCCCTAATGAAAAACTGTTTTTT
CASRPDRGPNEKLFF
>TRBJ2-5|TRBV18|few|TRBD2
TGTGCCAGCTCACCAACCGGGGGACTAGGGTTTGGGGAGACCCAGTACTTC
CASSPTGGLGFGETQYF
>TRBJ1-4|TRBV4-3|-|-
TGCGCCAGCAGCAGGGACCGCTATTCCAAACTGTTTTTT
CASSRDRYSKLFF
>TRBJ1-3|TRBV30|-|-
TGTGCCTGGAGTCGGGCAGCCTCTGGAAACACCATATATTTT
CAWSRAASGNTIYF
>TRBJ2-7|TRBV19|-|TRBD1
TGTGCCAGTAGTACGTCCCGGGACAGGGGTCAGTACTTC
CASSTSRDRGQYF
>TRBJ1-2|TRBV7-9|-|-
TGTGCCACCTCCTGGGACATAACCTTC
CATSWDITF
>TRBJ2-6|TRBV6-2/TRBV6-3|-|-
TGTGCCAGCAGTTACTCTGGGAATCCTGGGGCCAACGTCCTGACTTTC
CASSYSGNPGANVLTF
>TRBJ1-1|TRBV30|-|-
TGTGCCTGGAGTGTACTGGGACGCAGGGCTTTCTTT
CAWSVLGRRAFF
>TRBJ2-5|TRBV30|once|-
TGTGCCTGGAGACCCCGGGAGACCCAGTACTTC
CAWRPRETQYF
>TRBJ1-2|TRBV5-4|-|TRBD1
TGTGCCAGCAGCTTCACAGGGGGTTATGGCTACACCTTC
CASSFTGGYGYTF